The 7 T cell receptor beta chains reported below all come from one sample, sequenced in a study of shared clonotypes between healthy human individuals. Generated by immunoSEQ multiplex PCR, the TCRdb table keeps only in-frame clones and is missing some. This repertoire shows over a million clones, roughly 97% found once; its top ten account for approximately 1.2%. The sequencing sample was made of naive CD4+ T cells sorted from blood. Regarding subset: CD45RA+ positively selected. Every receptor here comes from a man aged 25 to 45 in good health.

The chain is built from TRBV4-1 and TRBJ1-1; maybe TRBD1 (6 bases). CDR3 size: 15 residues. V lost 1 base and J lost 4, with 13 bases in between. Germline V CDR1 and CDR2: MGHRA, YSYEKL. The CDR3 nucleotides read TGCGCCAGCAGCCAAGCGGGGGCGCGGGGCACTGAAGCTTTCTTT. Protein: CASSQAGARGTEAFF.

V and J are TRBV4-1 and TRBJ2-7, with 7 bases aligning to TRBD1. V was pared by 3 bases and J by 3 bases, with 8 bases of the junction left unmatched. Germline loops: CDR1 MGHRA, CDR2 YSYEKL. The CDR3 contains 15 residues. CDR3 residues: CASSHLQGRFYEQYF. Here the CDR3 DNA reads TGCGCCAGCAGCCACCTACAGGGGCGATTCTACGAGCAGTACTTC.

The chain links TRBV11-2 to TRBJ2-7; D gene unclear. Trimming left V 5 bases short and J 5 bases short, with 7 bases between. The germline CDR1 and CDR2 sequences are SGHAT and FQNNGV. This CDR3 contains 11 residues. In nucleotides, the CDR3 is TGTGCCAGCAGCCCGGTCCACGAGCAGTACTTC. Translation gives CASSPVHEQYF.

CDR3 coding DNA: TGTGCCACCAGCAGCCCTGGGGGGACTAGCGGGATACTGTACCAAGAGACCCAGTACTTC. Translated: CATSSPGGTSGILYQETQYF. The chain uses TRBV15 and TRBJ2-5, with 13 bases matching TRBD2. The germline V gene has CDR1 LNHNV and CDR2 YYDKDF (reference sequence). This CDR3 comprises 20 residues. J gave up 0 bases and V 3 bases, and 13 bases lay outside the gene matches. Together with reference TRBV15 and TRBJ2-5, the CDR3 gives the full variable domain: DAMVIQNPRYQVTQFGKPVTLSCSQTLNHNVMYWYQQKSSQAPKLLFHYYDKDFNNEADTPDNFQSRRPNTSFCFLDIRSPGLGDTAMYLCATSSPGGTSGILYQETQYFGPGTRLLVL.

This clone was seen once. The V gene is TRBV7-6, the J gene TRBJ2-7; D is unclear. This CDR3 is built from 13 residues. The V end was cut by 1 base, the J end by 5 bases, with 9 bases between. The germline gives CDR1 SGHVS, CDR2 FNYEAQ. In DNA form, the CDR3 reads TGTGCCAGCAGCTTAGAGGTTAGGGACGAGCAGTACTTC. Translating it yields CASSLEVRDEQYF.

The chain has TRBV30 and TRBJ2-7, with 16 bases aligning to TRBD2. In germline, CDR1 is GTSNPN, CDR2 SVGIG (reference sequence). J gave up 5 bases and V 1 base, and 20 bases lay outside the gene matches. The CDR3 consists of 21 residues. The CDR3 DNA follows: TGTGCCTGGAGTGGAAGGGGGCTTATGGGACTAGCGGGAGGGCCTCTTAACGAGCAGTACTTC. This gives the protein CAWSGRGLMGLAGGPLNEQYF.

Remarks on this clone: An end of the junction does not agree with germline; a read error may underlie this. The CDR3 sequence is CASSLVHSAANVLTF. The CDR3 DNA is TGTGCCAGCAGCTTGGTACATTCTGCGGCCAACGTCCTGACTTTC. The chain employs TRBV5-4 and TRBJ2-6; D is ambiguous. Germline assignment: CDR1 SGHNT and CDR2 YYREEE (reference sequence). The CDR3 spans 15 residues.